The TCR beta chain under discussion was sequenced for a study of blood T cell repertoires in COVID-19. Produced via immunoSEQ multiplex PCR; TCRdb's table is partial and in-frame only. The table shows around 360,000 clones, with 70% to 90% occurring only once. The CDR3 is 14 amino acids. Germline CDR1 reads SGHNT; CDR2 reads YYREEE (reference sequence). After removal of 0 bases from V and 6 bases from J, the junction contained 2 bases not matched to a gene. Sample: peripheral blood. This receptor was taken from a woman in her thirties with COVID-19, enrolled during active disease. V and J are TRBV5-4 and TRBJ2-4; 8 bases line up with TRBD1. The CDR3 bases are TGTGCCAGCAGCTTGGGCAGGGGGCGAAACATTCAGTACTTC. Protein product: CASSLGRGRNIQYF. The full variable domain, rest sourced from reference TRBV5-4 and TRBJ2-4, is ETGVTQSPTHLIKTRGQQVTLRCSSQSGHNTVSWYQQALGQGPQFIFQYYREEENGRGNFPPRFSGLQFPNYSSELNVNALELDDSALYLCASSLGRGRNIQYFGAGTRLSVL.